This T cell receptor (beta chain) was obtained from a study of OX40 agonist ivuxolimab in advanced cancers. Regarding the study as a whole: CD4+ and CD8+ blood T cells expanded clonally by week 6 at 0.1 to 3.0 mg/kg. Among the lowest peripheral clonal expansion occurred in 0.1-3.0 mg/kg partial responders.

Autoimmune disease history or systemic immunosuppression was exclusionary. J gave up 5 bases and V 4 bases, and 7 bases lay outside the gene matches. Germline lookup yields CDR1 MNHNS and CDR2 SASEGT. The length of the CDR3 is 15 residues. The table lists this clone with a count of one. The antigen is undetermined. Repertoires were generated with immunoSEQ multiplex PCR, while TCRdb's copy carries only in-frame clones and drops some. The sample holds some 96,000 clones; 85% to 95% are singletons and the top ten take 0.5% to 0.65%. This specimen was CD4+ or CD8+ T cells sorted from blood, taken in a trial of the OX40 agonist ivuxolimab. The receptor was derived from an adult with an advanced solid tumor such as melanoma, head and neck, liver or kidney cancer. The rearrangement uses TRBV6-1 and TRBJ1-2, with 10 bases matching TRBD1. CDR3 in amino acids: CASSGGTGAIYGYTF. DNA for the CDR3: TGTGCCAGCAGTGGGGGGACAGGGGCGATTTATGGCTACACCTTC.